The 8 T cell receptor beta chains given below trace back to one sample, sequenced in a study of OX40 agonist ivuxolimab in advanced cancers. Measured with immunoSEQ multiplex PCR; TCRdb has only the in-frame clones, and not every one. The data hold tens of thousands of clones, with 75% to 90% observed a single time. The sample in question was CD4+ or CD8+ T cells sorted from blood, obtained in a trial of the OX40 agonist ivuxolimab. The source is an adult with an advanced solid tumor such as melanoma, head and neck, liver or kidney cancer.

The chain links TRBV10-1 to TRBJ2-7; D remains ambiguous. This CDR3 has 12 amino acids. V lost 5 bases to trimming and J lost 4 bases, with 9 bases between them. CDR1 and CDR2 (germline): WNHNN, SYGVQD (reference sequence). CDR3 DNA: TGCGCCAGCAGTACTGACCGATACGAGCAGTACTTC. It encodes CASSTDRYEQYF.

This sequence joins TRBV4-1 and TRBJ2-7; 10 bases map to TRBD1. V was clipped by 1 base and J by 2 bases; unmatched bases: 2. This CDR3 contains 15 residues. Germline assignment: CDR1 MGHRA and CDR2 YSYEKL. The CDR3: CASSQGTGGTYEQYF. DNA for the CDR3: TGCGCCAGCAGCCAAGGGACAGGGGGAACCTACGAGCAGTACTTC.

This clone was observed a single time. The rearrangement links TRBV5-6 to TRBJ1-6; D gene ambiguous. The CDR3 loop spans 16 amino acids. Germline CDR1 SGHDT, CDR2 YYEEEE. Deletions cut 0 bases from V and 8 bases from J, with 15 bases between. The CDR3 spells CASSLAGHAYDSPLHF. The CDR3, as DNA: TGTGCCAGCAGCTTGGCCGGGCACGCCTACGATTCACCCCTCCACTTT.

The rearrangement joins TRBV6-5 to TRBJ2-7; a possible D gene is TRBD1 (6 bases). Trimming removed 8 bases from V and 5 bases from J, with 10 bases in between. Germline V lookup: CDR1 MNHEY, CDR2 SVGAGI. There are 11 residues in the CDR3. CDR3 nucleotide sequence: TGTGCCAGCTTGGCAGGGGACGAGCAGTACTTC. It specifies CASLAGDEQYF.

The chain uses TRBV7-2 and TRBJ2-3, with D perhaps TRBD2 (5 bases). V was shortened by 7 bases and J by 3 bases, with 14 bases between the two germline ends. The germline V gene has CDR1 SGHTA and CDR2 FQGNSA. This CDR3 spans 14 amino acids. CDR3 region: CASNEGVGTDTQYF. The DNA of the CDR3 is TGTGCCAGCAACGAGGGAGTCGGAACAGATACGCAGTATTTT.

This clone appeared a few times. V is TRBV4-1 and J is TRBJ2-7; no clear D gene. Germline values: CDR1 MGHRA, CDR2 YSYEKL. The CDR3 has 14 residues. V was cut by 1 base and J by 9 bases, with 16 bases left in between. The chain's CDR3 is CASSQAFGPGTQYF. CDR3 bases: TGCGCCAGCAGCCAAGCCTTCGGCCCTGGTACGCAGTACTTC.

CDR3 DNA: TGCGCCAGCAGCCCCCGGGCAGGCGGCTCCTACGAGCAGTACTTC. It is translated as CASSPRAGGSYEQYF. The rearrangement links TRBV5-1 to TRBJ2-7; D remains ambiguous. The V gene lost 4 bases and the J gene lost 0 bases, with 14 bases spanning the gap. The germline V gene has CDR1 SGHRS and CDR2 YFSETQ. The CDR3 is 15 residues long. The whole variable domain, filled in from reference TRBV5-1 and TRBJ2-7, reads KAGVTQTPRYLIKTRGQQVTLSCSPISGHRSVSWYQQTPGQGLQFLFEYFSETQRNKGNFPGRFSGRQFSNSRSEMNVSTLELGDSALYLCASSPRAGGSYEQYFGPGTRLTVT.

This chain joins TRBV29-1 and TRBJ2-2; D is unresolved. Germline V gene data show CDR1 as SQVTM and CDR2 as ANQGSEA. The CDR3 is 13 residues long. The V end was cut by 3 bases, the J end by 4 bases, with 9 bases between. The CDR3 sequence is CSVEMAFTGELFF. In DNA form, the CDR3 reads TGCAGCGTTGAGATGGCCTTCACCGGGGAGCTGTTTTTT.